The 13 T cell receptor beta chains listed next were all sequenced from one sample in a study of shared clonotypes between healthy human individuals. Naive-designated CD8 cells lacked CD45RO, were positively enriched for CCR7, and omitted terminally differentiated effector memory CD45RA+ cells. Assay used: immunoSEQ multiplex PCR; TCRdb lists only in-frame clones, some missing. In the table there are about 2 million clones, 85% to 95% of which are singletons. Sequencing used naive CD8+ T cells sorted from blood. Receptor source: a man between 18 and 35 years old in good health.

The chain is built from TRBV9 and TRBJ1-4; D is perhaps TRBD1 (5 bases). The CDR3 loop spans 14 amino acids. The V gene lost 3 bases and the J gene lost 4 bases, with 10 bases spanning the gap. Germline loops: CDR1 SGDLS, CDR2 YYNGEE. The CDR3 loop reads CASSENQGNEKLFF. The DNA of the CDR3 is TGTGCCAGCAGCGAAAATCAGGGTAATGAAAAACTGTTTTTT.

The chain carries TRBV9 and TRBJ1-1; perhaps TRBD1 as D (6 bases). Deletions cut 3 bases from V and 4 bases from J, with 13 bases between. The CDR3 is 14 residues long. Germline values: CDR1 SGDLS, CDR2 YYNGEE. The CDR3 nucleotides are TGTGCCAGCAGCGCTTCACAGGGAGGCACTGAAGCTTTCTTT. Amino acids: CASSASQGGTEAFF.

V is TRBV7-8 and J is TRBJ2-7; 7 nucleotides align to TRBD1. Germline CDR1 SGHVS, CDR2 FQNEAQ. V lost 3 bases and J lost 4; bases outside the gene matches: 3. This CDR3 comprises 13 residues. CDR3 loop: CASSFGTVYEQYF. The CDR3, as DNA: TGTGCCAGCAGCTTCGGGACAGTTTACGAGCAGTACTTC.

The CDR3 reads CASSFLAGGKETQYF. CDR3 coding DNA: TGTGCCAGCAGTTTTCTAGCGGGAGGGAAAGAGACCCAGTACTTC. The chain carries TRBV6-5 and TRBJ2-5, with 12 bases aligning to TRBD2. Germline-derived CDR1 and CDR2 are MNHEY and SVGAGI. This CDR3 contains 15 residues. Trimming cost V 4 bases and J 3 bases; bases outside gene matches: 3.

The chain couples TRBV15 to TRBJ2-7; the match to TRBD2 covers 11 bases. The V gene's germline CDR1 is LNHNV and CDR2 YYDKDF (reference sequence). This CDR3 spans 15 amino acids. With V trimmed by 3 bases and J by 6 bases, 7 bases remained unmatched. The CDR3 loop is CATSRSLAGGIEQYF. CDR3 nucleotides: TGTGCCACCAGCAGGTCTTTAGCGGGAGGGATCGAGCAGTACTTC.

This chain joins TRBV4-3 and TRBJ2-7, with D unclear. CDR1 and CDR2 (germline): LGHNA, YSLEER. The CDR3 totals 15 residues. V was pared by 3 bases and J by 3 bases, with 15 bases between. In DNA, the CDR3 is TGCGCCAGCAGCCAGAGACGTGGATTTGACTACGAGCAGTACTTC. This translates into CASSQRRGFDYEQYF.

In the case of this clone: Other DNA sequences of this sample code for an identical CDR3. V usage is TRBV9 and J usage is TRBJ1-1; D is uncertain. The CDR3 consists of 13 residues. CDR1 and CDR2 from the germline V gene are SGDLS and YYNGEE. Trimming shortened V by 0 bases and J by 1 base, and 4 bases separated the two germline ends. CDR3 in amino acids: CASSVARNTEAFF. The CDR3 DNA follows: TGTGCCAGCAGCGTAGCTCGGAACACTGAAGCTTTCTTT. Variable domain in full (rest from reference TRBV9 and TRBJ1-1): DSGVTQTPKHLITATGQRVTLRCSPRSGDLSVYWYQQSLDQGLQFLIQYYNGEERAKGNILERFSAQQFPDLHSELNLSSLELGDSALYFCASSVARNTEAFFGQGTRLTVV.

The chain employs TRBV19 and TRBJ1-1, with D perhaps matching TRBD1 (6 bases). The CDR3 contains 15 residues. CDR1 LNHDA and CDR2 SQIVND come from the germline V gene (reference sequence). V was shortened by 7 bases and J by 1 base, with 16 bases between the two germline ends. The CDR3: CASITRTDENTEAFF. The DNA of the CDR3 is TGTGCCAGTATAACGAGGACAGACGAGAACACTGAAGCTTTCTTT.

This clone was counted once. This sequence joins TRBV7-2 and TRBJ2-7; tentative D call: TRBD1 (6 bases). The CDR3 runs to 14 residues. The V end was cut by 5 bases, the J end by 5 bases, with 16 bases between. Germline V gives CDR1 SGHTA, CDR2 FQGNSA. CDR3 in amino acids: CASSRDTGWNEQYF. CDR3 DNA sequence: TGTGCCAGCAGCAGGGACACCGGTTGGAACGAGCAGTACTTC.

The rearrangement uses TRBV5-6 and TRBJ1-2, with unresolved D. The germline V gene has CDR1 SGHDT and CDR2 YYEEEE. The ends were cut back, 0 bases at V and 4 bases at J, with 4 bases in the middle. The CDR3 runs to 12 residues. The CDR3 reads CASSLVAYGYTF. The CDR3 DNA reads as TGTGCCAGCAGCTTGGTTGCCTATGGCTACACCTTC.

The gene calls are TRBV4-3 and TRBJ2-2; D might be TRBD1 or TRBD2, each matching 5 bases. CDR1 is LGHNA, CDR2 YSLEER, per germline. V lost 1 base to trimming and J lost 5 bases, with 23 bases between them. The CDR3 has 19 amino acids. This CDR3 is CASSQVPRDRFVPTGELFF. CDR3 coding DNA: TGCGCCAGCAGCCAAGTCCCTCGGGACCGGTTTGTGCCGACCGGGGAGCTGTTTTTT.

The chain employs TRBV27 and TRBJ1-1, with 8 nucleotides matching TRBD1. The CDR3 has 13 amino acids. J lost 4 bases, V lost 6 bases, and 4 bases had no gene match. Per the germline V gene, CDR1 is MNHEY and CDR2 is SMNVEV (reference sequence). The CDR3 sequence: CASRWTGSTEAFF. For the CDR3, the DNA is TGTGCCAGCAGATGGACAGGGTCCACTGAAGCTTTCTTT.

Note on this clone: Because it lacks the conserved phenylalanine or tryptophan at the end, this CDR3 is likely a read error. This chain joins TRBV15 and TRBJ2-7, with D perhaps given as TRBD1 or TRBD2 (5 bases each). Deletions cut 0 bases from V and 9 bases from J, with 6 bases between. The CDR3 length is 11 residues. Germline CDR1 reads LNHNV; CDR2 reads YYDKDF (reference sequence). The CDR3 DNA is TGTGCCACCAGCAGAGATGGGGGGCAGTACCTC. Protein: CATSRDGGQYL.